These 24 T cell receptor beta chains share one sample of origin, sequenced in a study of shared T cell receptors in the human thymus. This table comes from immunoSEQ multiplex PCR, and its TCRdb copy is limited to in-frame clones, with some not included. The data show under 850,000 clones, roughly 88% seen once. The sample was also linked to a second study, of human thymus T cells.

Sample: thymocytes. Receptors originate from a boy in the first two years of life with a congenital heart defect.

CDR3 DNA: TGTGCCAGCAGCCACGAAGCGGGAGAGGGGGAGACCCAGTACTTC. Translating gives CASSHEAGEGETQYF. The V gene is TRBV4-2, the J gene TRBJ2-5, with 8 nucleotides matching TRBD2. The CDR3 has 15 residues. V was clipped by 3 bases and J by 5 bases; unmatched bases: 8. CDR1 is LGHNA and CDR2 is YNFKEQ in the germline V gene.

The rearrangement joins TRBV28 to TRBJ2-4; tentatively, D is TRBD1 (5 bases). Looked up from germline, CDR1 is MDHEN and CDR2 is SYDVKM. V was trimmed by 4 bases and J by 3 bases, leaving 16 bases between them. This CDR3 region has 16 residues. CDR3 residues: CASSSRGSRVKNIQYF. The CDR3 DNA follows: TGTGCCAGCAGTTCTAGGGGCTCACGGGTCAAAAACATTCAGTACTTC.

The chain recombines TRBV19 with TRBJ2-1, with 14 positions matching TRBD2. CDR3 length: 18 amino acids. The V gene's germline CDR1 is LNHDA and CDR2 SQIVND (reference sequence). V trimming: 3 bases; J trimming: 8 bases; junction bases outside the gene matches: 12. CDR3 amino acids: CASSIWRTSGRRWDEQFF. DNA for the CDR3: TGTGCCAGTAGTATCTGGCGGACTAGCGGGAGGCGGTGGGATGAGCAGTTCTTC. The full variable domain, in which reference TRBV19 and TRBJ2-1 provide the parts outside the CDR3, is DGGITQSPKYLFRKEGQNVTLSCEQNLNHDAMYWYRQDPGQGLRLIYYSQIVNDFQKGDIAEGYSVSREKKESFPLTVTSAQKNPTAFYLCASSIWRTSGRRWDEQFFGPGTRLTVL.

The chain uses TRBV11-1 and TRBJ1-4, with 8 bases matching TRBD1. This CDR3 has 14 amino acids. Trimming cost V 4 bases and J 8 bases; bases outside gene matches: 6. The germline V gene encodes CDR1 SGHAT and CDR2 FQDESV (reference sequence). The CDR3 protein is CASSYGQGGEKLFF. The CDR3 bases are TGTGCCAGCAGCTACGGACAGGGCGGGGAAAAACTGTTTTTT.

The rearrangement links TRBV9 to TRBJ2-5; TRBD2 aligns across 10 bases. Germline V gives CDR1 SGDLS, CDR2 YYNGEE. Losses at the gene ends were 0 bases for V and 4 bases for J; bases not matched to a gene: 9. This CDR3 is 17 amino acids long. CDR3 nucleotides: TGTGCCAGCAGCGTAGAGGTCCTAGCGGGAGTTGGAGAGACCCAGTACTTC. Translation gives CASSVEVLAGVGETQYF. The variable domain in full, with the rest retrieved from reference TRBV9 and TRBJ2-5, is DSGVTQTPKHLITATGQRVTLRCSPRSGDLSVYWYQQSLDQGLQFLIQYYNGEERAKGNILERFSAQQFPDLHSELNLSSLELGDSALYFCASSVEVLAGVGETQYFGPGTRLLVL.

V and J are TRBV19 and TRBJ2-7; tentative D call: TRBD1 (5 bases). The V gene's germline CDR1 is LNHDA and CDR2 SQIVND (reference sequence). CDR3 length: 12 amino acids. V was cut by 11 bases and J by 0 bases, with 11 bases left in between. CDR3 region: CAHRISSYEQYF. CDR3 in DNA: TGTGCCCACAGGATTAGCTCCTACGAGCAGTACTTC.

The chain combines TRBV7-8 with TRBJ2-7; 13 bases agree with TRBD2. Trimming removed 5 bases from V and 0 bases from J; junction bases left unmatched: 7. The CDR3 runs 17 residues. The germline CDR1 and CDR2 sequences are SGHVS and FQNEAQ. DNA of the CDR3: TGTGCCAGCAGCATAGGGACTAGCGGGACCAGCTCCTACGAGCAGTACTTC. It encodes CASSIGTSGTSSYEQYF. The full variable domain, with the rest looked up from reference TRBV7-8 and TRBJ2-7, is GAGVSQSPRYKVAKRGQDVALRCDPISGHVSLFWYQQALGQGPEFLTYFQNEAQLDKSGLPSDRFFAERPEGSVSTLKIQRTQQEDSAVYLCASSIGTSGTSSYEQYFGPGTRLTVT.

CDR3 sequence (DNA): TGTGCCAGCAGCCCAATACCGGGACTTAACCACAATGAGCAGTTCTTC. Protein: CASSPIPGLNHNEQFF. This chain links TRBV9 with TRBJ2-1, with D possibly being TRBD2 (6 bases). The V end was cut by 4 bases, the J end by 5 bases, with 19 bases between. Germline V gene lookup returns CDR1 SGDLS and CDR2 YYNGEE. This CDR3 contains 16 residues.

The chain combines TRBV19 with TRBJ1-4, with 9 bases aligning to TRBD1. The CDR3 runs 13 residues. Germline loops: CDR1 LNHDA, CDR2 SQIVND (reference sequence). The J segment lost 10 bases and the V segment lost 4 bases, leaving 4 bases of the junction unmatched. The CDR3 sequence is CASSTGQGGKLFF. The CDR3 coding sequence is TGTGCCAGTAGTACGGGACAGGGCGGAAAACTGTTTTTT.

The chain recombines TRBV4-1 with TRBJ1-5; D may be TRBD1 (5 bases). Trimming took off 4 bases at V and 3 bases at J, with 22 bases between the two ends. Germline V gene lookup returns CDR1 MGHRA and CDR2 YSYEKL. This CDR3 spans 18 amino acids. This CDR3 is CASSPTLPRTRNNQPQHF. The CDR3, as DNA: TGCGCCAGCAGCCCCACCCTCCCCCGGACAAGAAACAATCAGCCCCAGCATTTT.

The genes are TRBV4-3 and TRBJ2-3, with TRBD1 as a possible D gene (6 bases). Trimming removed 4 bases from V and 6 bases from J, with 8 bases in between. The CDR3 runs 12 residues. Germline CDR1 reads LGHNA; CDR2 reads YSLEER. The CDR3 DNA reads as TGCGCCAGCAGCCCGAGGGGGGATACGCAGTATTTT. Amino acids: CASSPRGDTQYF.

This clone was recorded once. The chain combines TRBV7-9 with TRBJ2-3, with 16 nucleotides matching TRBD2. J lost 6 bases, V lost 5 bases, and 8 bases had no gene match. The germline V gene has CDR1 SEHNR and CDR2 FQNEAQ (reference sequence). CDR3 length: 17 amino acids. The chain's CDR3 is CASSPGTSGREWDTQYF. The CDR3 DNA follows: TGTGCCAGCAGCCCCGGGACTAGCGGGAGGGAATGGGATACGCAGTATTTT.

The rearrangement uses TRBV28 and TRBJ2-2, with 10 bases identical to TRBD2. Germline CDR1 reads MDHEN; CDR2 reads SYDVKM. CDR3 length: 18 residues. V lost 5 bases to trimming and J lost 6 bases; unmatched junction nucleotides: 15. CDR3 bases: TGTGCCAGCAGTGATCAGACTAGCGGGTTTCAAACACCCGGGGAGCTGTTTTTT. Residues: CASSDQTSGFQTPGELFF.

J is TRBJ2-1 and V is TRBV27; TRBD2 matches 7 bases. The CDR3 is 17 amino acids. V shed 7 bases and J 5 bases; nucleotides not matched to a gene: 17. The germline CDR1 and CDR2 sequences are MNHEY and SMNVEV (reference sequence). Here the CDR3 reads CASKGRERLHYNNEQFF. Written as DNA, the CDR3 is TGTGCCAGCAAGGGGAGGGAGCGGTTGCATTATAACAATGAGCAGTTCTTC.

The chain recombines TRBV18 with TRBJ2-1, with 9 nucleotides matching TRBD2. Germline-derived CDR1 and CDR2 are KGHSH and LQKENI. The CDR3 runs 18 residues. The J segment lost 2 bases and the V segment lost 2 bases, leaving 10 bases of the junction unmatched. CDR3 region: CASSPYSRLAEAYNEQFF. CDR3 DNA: TGTGCCAGCTCACCATACAGTCGACTAGCGGAGGCCTACAATGAGCAGTTCTTC.

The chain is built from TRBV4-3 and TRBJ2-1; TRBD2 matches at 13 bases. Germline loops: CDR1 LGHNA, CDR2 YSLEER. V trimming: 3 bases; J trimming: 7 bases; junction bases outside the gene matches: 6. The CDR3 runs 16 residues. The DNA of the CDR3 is TGCGCCAGCAGCCACCTAACTAGCGGGAGGGCTAATGAGCAGTTCTTC. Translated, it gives CASSHLTSGRANEQFF.

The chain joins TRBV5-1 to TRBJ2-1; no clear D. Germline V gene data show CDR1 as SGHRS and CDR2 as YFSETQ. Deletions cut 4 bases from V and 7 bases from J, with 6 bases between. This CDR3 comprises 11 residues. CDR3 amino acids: CASSAWNEQFF. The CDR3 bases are TGCGCCAGCAGCGCGTGGAATGAGCAGTTCTTC.

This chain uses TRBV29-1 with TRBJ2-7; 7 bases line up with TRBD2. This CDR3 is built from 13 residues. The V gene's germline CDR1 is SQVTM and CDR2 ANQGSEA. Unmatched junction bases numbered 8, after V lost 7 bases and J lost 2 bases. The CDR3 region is CSAESGIPYEQYF. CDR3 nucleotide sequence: TGCAGCGCAGAAAGCGGGATTCCCTACGAGCAGTACTTC.

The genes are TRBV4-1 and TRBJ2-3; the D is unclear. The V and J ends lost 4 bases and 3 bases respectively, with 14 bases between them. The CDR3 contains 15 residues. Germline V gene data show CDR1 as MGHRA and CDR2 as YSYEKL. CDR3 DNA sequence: TGCGCCAGCAGCCGCGCCCCCCGCAGGACAGATACGCAGTATTTT. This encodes CASSRAPRRTDTQYF.

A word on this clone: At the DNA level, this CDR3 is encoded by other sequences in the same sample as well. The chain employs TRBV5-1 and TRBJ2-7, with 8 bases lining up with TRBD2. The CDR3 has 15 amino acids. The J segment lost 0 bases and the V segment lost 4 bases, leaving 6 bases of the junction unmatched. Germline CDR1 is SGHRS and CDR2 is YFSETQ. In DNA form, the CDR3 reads TGCGCCAGCAGCGGCGGGACTAGTCGCTCCTACGAGCAGTACTTC. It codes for CASSGGTSRSYEQYF.

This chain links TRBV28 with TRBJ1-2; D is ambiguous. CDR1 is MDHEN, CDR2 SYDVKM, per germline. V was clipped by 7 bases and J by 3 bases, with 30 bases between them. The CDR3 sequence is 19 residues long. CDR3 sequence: CASIYSGLGTLGGDYGYTF. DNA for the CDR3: TGTGCCAGCATTTATTCCGGGTTAGGCACGCTTGGTGGAGACTATGGCTACACCTTC.

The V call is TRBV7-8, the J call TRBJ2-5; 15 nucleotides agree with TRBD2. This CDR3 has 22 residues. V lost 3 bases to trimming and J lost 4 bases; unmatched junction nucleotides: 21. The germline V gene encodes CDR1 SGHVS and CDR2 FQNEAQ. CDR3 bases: TGTGCCAGCAGCTTTACACTGCTAAAGGGACTAGCGGGAGGACCGGGCAGAGAGACCCAGTACTTC. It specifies CASSFTLLKGLAGGPGRETQYF.

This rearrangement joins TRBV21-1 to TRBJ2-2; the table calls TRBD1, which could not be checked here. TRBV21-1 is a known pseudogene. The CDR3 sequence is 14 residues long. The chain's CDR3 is CASSNVGASGELFF. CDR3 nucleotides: TGTGCCAGCAGCAATGTAGGGGCCTCCGGGGAGCTGTTTTTT.

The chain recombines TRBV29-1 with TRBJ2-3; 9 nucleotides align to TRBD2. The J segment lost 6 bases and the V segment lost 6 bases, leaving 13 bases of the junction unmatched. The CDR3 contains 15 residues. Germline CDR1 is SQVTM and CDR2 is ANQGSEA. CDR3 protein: CSVRHIAGAKDTQYF. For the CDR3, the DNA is TGCAGCGTCCGGCACATAGCGGGAGCCAAGGATACGCAGTATTTT.